The 3 T cell receptor beta chains below were found in one sample sequenced in a study of vaccination effects on CD4 cells after COVID-19. Sequenced by immunoSEQ multiplex PCR; TCRdb stores in-frame clones only, minus some. The sample gives about 46,000 clones, nearly 75% of which show up once; 5.4% is in the top ten. Their antigens are not known. Isolation of CD4+ T cells took place after nine to ten days of culture. The individual was infected with SARS-CoV-2 between March and December 2020, as confirmed by PCR. Two doses of BNT162b2 or mRNA-1273 vaccine were administered to participants. The sample in question was CD4+ T cells from PBMCs cultured without peptide, obtained after COVID-19 vaccination. The receptors derive from a human donor who had a prior SARS-CoV-2 infection.

J is TRBJ2-2 and V is TRBV11-3; TRBD1 matches 10 bases. This CDR3 is 15 amino acids long. Per the germline V gene, CDR1 is SGHNT and CDR2 is YENEEA. With V trimmed by 6 bases and J by 3 bases, 4 bases remained unmatched. CDR3 sequence reads: CASRWGTGDTGELFF. CDR3 sequence (DNA): TGTGCCAGCAGATGGGGGACAGGGGACACCGGGGAGCTGTTTTTT.

Here the CDR3 reads CASSSLAPAATVTAKNIQYF. Written as DNA, the CDR3 is TGTGCCAGCAGCTCCCTCGCGCCTGCTGCAACGGTCACAGCCAAAAACATTCAGTACTTC. The chain combines TRBV28 with TRBJ2-4; D unresolved. The CDR3 is made up of 20 amino acids. Between the trimmed V and J ends, which lost 6 bases and 0 bases, there was a span of 27 bases. Germline values: CDR1 MDHEN, CDR2 SYDVKM.

V gene TRBV18 combines with J gene TRBJ2-5; D possibly uses TRBD1 or TRBD2 (5 bases each). Germline values: CDR1 KGHSH, CDR2 LQKENI. The V end lost 6 bases, the J end lost 2 bases, and 19 bases lay between the germline ends. This CDR3 has 16 residues. The CDR3 nucleotides are TGTGCCAGCTCCATAAACGCCCGGGACCCACAAGAGACCCAGTACTTC. Translating it yields CASSINARDPQETQYF.